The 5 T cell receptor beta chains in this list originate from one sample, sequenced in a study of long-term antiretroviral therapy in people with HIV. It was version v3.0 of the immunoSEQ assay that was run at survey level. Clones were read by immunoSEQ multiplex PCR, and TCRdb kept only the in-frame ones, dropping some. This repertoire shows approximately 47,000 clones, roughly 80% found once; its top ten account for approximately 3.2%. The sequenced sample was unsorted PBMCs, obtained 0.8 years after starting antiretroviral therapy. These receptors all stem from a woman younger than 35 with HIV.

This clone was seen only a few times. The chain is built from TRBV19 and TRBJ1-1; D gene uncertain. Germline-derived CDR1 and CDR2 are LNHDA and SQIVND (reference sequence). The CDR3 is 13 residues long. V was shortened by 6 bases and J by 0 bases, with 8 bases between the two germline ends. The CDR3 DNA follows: TGTGCCAGTAGAGACGGGTTGAACACTGAAGCTTTCTTT. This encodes CASRDGLNTEAFF.

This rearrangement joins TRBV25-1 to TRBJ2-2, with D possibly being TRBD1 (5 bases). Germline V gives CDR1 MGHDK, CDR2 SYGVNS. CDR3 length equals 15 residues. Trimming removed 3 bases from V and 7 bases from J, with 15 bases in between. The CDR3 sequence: CASSDTQGGVGELFF. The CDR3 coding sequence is TGTGCCAGCAGTGACACCCAGGGTGGGGTCGGGGAGCTGTTTTTT. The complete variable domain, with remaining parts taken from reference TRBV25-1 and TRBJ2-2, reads EADIYQTPRYLVIGTGKKITLECSQTMGHDKMYWYQQDPGMELHLIHYSYGVNSTEKGDLSSESTVSRIRTEHFPLTLESARPSHTSQYLCASSDTQGGVGELFFGEGSRLTVL.

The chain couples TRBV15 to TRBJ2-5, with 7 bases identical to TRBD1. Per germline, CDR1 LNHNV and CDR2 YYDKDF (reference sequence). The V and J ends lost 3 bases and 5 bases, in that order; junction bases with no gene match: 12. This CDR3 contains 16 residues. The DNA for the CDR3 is TGTGCCACCAGCAGTGAATCTGGGACAGTAGGGGAGACCCAGTACTTC. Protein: CATSSESGTVGETQYF.

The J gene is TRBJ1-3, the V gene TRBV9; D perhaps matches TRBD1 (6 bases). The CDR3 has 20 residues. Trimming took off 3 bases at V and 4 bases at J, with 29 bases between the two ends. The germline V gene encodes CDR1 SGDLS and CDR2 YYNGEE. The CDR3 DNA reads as TGTGCCAGCAGCGCGGCAGGGGCCAACCTTCCCAAATTCGCCGGAAACACCATATATTTT. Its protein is CASSAAGANLPKFAGNTIYF.

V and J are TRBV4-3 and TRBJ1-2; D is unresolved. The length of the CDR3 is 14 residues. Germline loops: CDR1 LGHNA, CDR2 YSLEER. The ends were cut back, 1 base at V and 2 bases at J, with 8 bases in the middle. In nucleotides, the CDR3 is TGCGCCAGCAGCCAAGGTAACGGCAACTATGGCTACACCTTC. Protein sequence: CASSQGNGNYGYTF.